This is a list of T cell receptor beta chains from one sample in a study of CD8 T cells in Susac syndrome. MiXCR was run by TCRdb on the immunoSEQ multiplex PCR reads, yielding one entry per CDR3 protein. The table lists more than 150,000 distinct CDR3 sequences, around 95% of them singletons. The sample comprised CD4+ T cells from PBMCs. Receptor source: a human donor with Susac syndrome. Each CDR3 is given with its conserved first and last residue. Each record gives: CDR3 protein, CDR3 DNA, V gene, D gene, J gene, clone size. A D gene is named only where the DNA matches it firmly. Size is stated for part of the rows, as once, few or many counts, or as a class when the clone is expanded.

CDR3: CSARDPGRGDQPQHF
DNA: TGCAGTGCTAGAGATCCTGGACGTGGCGATCAGCCCCAGCATTTT
V: TRBV20-1
D: .
J: TRBJ1-5
size: .

CDR3: CASTMAGETQYF
DNA: TGTGCCAGCACAATGGCCGGGGAGACCCAGTACTTC
V: TRBV7-8
D: .
J: TRBJ2-5
size: .

CDR3: CASSFAGQETQYF
DNA: TGTGCCAGCAGTTTCGCAGGGCAAGAGACCCAGTACTTC
V: TRBV27
D: .
J: TRBJ2-5
size: .

CDR3: CATSRETSATEQYF
DNA: TGTGCCACCAGCAGAGAGACTAGTGCGACCGAGCAGTACTTC
V: TRBV15
D: .
J: TRBJ2-7
size: once

CDR3: CSAPTPGSEQFF
DNA: TGCAGCGCGCCAACCCCAGGAAGCGAGCAGTTCTTC
V: TRBV29-1
D: .
J: TRBJ2-1
size: .

CDR3: CASSIPTGPQHF
DNA: TGTGCCAGCAGTATACCCACCGGGCCCCAGCATTTT
V: TRBV12-3/TRBV12-4
D: .
J: TRBJ1-5
size: once

CDR3: CASSAGQGSNGYTF
DNA: TGCGCCAGCAGCGCTGGACAGGGCAGTAATGGCTACACCTTC
V: TRBV5-1
D: TRBD1
J: TRBJ1-2
size: once

CDR3: CSVLALRGREQFF
DNA: TGCAGCGTCCTCGCCCTCCGAGGCAGGGAGCAGTTCTTC
V: TRBV29-1
D: .
J: TRBJ2-1
size: .

CDR3: CASRTTGNSPLHF
DNA: TGTGCCAGTAGAACGACAGGGAATTCACCCCTCCACTTT
V: TRBV19
D: TRBD1
J: TRBJ1-6
size: .

CDR3: CASRDQTGRGETQYF
DNA: TGTGCCAGCAGGGATCAGACAGGGCGTGGAGAGACCCAGTACTTC
V: TRBV12-3/TRBV12-4
D: TRBD1
J: TRBJ2-5
size: .

CDR3: CATGRDPFTDTQYF
DNA: TGTGCCACCGGACGGGACCCCTTCACAGATACGCAGTATTTT
V: TRBV15
D: .
J: TRBJ2-3
size: .

CDR3: CATRVSYF
DNA: TGTGCCACCAGGGTGTCGTACTTC
V: TRBV24-1
D: .
J: TRBJ2-4
size: .

CDR3: CASSVAAVPNTEAFF
DNA: TGTGCCAGCAGTGTGGCTGCGGTCCCGAACACTGAAGCTTTCTTT
V: TRBV2
D: .
J: TRBJ1-1
size: .

CDR3: CATSRGNRASDEQFF
DNA: TGTGCCACCAGCAGAGGTAACAGGGCCAGCGATGAGCAGTTCTTC
V: TRBV15
D: .
J: TRBJ2-1
size: .

CDR3: CASSLMRGGREQYF
DNA: TGTGCCAGCAGCTTAATGCGGGGGGGCAGGGAGCAGTACTTC
V: TRBV7-2
D: TRBD2
J: TRBJ2-7
size: .

CDR3: CSARPTSGGAATQYF
DNA: TGCAGTGCTAGACCCACTAGCGGGGGGGCTGCTACGCAGTATTTT
V: TRBV20-1
D: TRBD2
J: TRBJ2-3
size: .

CDR3: CASSVVADPGANVLTF
DNA: TGTGCCAGCAGCGTAGTTGCGGATCCCGGGGCCAACGTCCTGACTTTC
V: TRBV9
D: .
J: TRBJ2-6
size: .

CDR3: CASSQDRFQTQYF
DNA: TGTGCCAGCAGCCAAGACCGCTTTCAGACCCAGTACTTC
V: TRBV3-1
D: .
J: TRBJ2-5
size: .

CDR3: CATSVWGGSSNQPQHF
DNA: TGTGCCACCAGCGTTTGGGGGGGGTCTAGCAATCAGCCCCAGCATTTT
V: TRBV15
D: .
J: TRBJ1-5
size: .

CDR3: CASSLGARGELNEQFF
DNA: TGTGCCAGCAGCTTAGGCGCGCGGGGGGAACTGAATGAGCAGTTCTTC
V: TRBV7-9
D: TRBD2
J: TRBJ2-1
size: .

CDR3: CASSLGEWRYALEQFF
DNA: TGTGCCAGCAGCTTAGGCGAGTGGCGCTACGCCCTGGAGCAGTTCTTC
V: TRBV7-9
D: .
J: TRBJ2-1
size: .

CDR3: CASSIDKSGRVGQPQHF
DNA: TGTGCCAGTAGTATCGATAAGAGCGGCAGGGTTGGTCAGCCCCAGCATTTT
V: TRBV19
D: .
J: TRBJ1-5
size: .

CDR3: CATGRRGAGTGELFF
DNA: TGTGCCACCGGGCGAAGGGGCGCAGGCACCGGGGAGCTGTTTTTT
V: TRBV15
D: .
J: TRBJ2-2
size: .

CDR3: CASSVDSSNQPQHF
DNA: TGTGCCAGCAGCGTCGACTCCAGCAATCAGCCCCAGCATTTT
V: TRBV7-9
D: .
J: TRBJ1-5
size: few

CDR3: CASSRLAGEPTVQYF
DNA: TGTGCCAGCAGCCGACTAGCGGGGGAACCAACGGTCCAGTACTTC
V: TRBV13
D: TRBD2
J: TRBJ2-5
size: .

CDR3: CASSQSRGWSTDTQYF
DNA: TGTGCCAGCAGCCAATCCCGGGGCTGGAGCACAGATACGCAGTATTTT
V: TRBV3-1
D: .
J: TRBJ2-3
size: .

CDR3: CSASTGGTTNEKLFF
DNA: TGCAGTGCTAGCACAGGGGGCACGACTAATGAAAAACTGTTTTTT
V: TRBV20-1
D: TRBD1
J: TRBJ1-4
size: .

CDR3: CATSDSTYNEQFF
DNA: TGTGCCACCAGTGATTCAACGTACAATGAGCAGTTCTTC
V: TRBV24-1
D: .
J: TRBJ2-1
size: .

CDR3: CATSDAAGTGEGGLDTQYF
DNA: TGTGCCACCAGTGACGCTGCCGGGACAGGGGAAGGAGGGTTAGATACGCAGTATTTT
V: TRBV24-1
D: TRBD1
J: TRBJ2-3
size: .

CDR3: CSAGTGAETQYF
DNA: TGCAGCGCCGGGACAGGGGCTGAGACCCAGTACTTC
V: TRBV29-1
D: TRBD1
J: TRBJ2-5
size: once

CDR3: CSARKAEQYF
DNA: TGCAGTGCTAGAAAGGCCGAGCAGTACTTC
V: TRBV20-1
D: .
J: TRBJ2-7
size: .

CDR3: CASSLSGQNQPQHF
DNA: TGTGCCAGCAGTTTATCGGGACAAAATCAGCCCCAGCATTTT
V: TRBV27
D: .
J: TRBJ1-5
size: .